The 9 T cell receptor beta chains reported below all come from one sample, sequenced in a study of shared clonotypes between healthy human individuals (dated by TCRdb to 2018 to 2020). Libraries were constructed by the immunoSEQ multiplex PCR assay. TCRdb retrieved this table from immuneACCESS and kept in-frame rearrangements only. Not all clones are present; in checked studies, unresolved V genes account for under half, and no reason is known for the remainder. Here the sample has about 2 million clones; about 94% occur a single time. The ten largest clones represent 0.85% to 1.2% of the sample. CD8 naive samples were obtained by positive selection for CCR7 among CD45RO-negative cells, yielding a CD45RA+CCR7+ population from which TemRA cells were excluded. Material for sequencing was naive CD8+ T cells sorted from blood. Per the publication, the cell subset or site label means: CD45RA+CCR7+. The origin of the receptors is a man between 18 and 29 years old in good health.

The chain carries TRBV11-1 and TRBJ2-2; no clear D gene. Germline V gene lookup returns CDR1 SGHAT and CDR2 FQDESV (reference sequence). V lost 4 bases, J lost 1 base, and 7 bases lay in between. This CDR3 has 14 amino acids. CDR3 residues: CASSWTENTGELFF. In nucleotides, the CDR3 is TGTGCCAGCAGCTGGACGGAGAACACCGGGGAGCTGTTTTTT.

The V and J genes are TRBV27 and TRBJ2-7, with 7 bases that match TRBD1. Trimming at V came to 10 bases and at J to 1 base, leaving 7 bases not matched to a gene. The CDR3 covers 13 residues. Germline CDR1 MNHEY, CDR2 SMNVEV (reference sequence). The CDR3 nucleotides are TGTGCCACCGGACCGACAGGGTCCTACGAGCAGTACTTC. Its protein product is CATGPTGSYEQYF.

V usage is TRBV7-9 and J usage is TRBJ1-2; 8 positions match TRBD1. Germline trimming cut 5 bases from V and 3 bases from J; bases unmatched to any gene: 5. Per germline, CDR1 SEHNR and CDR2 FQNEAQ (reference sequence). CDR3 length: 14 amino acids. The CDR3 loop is CASSTTGGYYGYTF. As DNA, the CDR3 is TGTGCCAGCAGCACAACAGGGGGGTACTATGGCTACACCTTC.

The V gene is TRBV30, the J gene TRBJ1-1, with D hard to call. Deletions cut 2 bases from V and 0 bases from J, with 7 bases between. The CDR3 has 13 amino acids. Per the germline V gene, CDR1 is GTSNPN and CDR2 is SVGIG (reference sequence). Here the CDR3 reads CAWSSAMNTEAFF. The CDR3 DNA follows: TGTGCCTGGAGTTCGGCTATGAACACTGAAGCTTTCTTT.

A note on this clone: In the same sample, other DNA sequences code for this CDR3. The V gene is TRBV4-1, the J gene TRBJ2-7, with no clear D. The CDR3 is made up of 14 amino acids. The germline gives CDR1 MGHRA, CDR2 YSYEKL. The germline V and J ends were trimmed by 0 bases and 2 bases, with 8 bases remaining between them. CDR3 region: CASSQDSGAYEQYF. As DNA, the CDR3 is TGCGCCAGCAGCCAAGACAGTGGAGCCTACGAGCAGTACTTC.

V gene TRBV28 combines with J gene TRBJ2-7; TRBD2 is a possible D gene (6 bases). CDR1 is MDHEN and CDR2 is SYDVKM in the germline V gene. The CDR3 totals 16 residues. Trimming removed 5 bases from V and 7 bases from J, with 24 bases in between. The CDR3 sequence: CASSDPDEWSRGEQYF. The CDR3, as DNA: TGTGCCAGCAGTGACCCGGACGAGTGGTCCCGGGGGGAGCAGTACTTC.

The CDR3 loop reads CASSPTGSAYEQYF. The CDR3 nucleotides read TGTGCCAGCAGCCCGACAGGGTCGGCCTACGAGCAGTACTTC. The V gene is TRBV7-9, the J gene TRBJ2-7; 7 bases match TRBD1. Per the germline V gene, CDR1 is SEHNR and CDR2 is FQNEAQ (reference sequence). With V trimmed by 5 bases and J by 2 bases, 6 bases remained unmatched. The CDR3 contains 14 residues.

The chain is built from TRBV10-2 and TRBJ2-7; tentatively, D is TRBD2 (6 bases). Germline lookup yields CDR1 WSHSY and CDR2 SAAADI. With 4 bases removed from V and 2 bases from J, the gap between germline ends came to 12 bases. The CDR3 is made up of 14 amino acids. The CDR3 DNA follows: TGCGCCAGCAGTGTGGGGGGTTTCACCTACGAGCAGTACTTC. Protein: CASSVGGFTYEQYF.

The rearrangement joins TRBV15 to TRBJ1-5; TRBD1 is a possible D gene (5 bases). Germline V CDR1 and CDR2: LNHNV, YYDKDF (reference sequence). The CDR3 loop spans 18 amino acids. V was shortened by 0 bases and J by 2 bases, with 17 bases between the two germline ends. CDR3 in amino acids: CATSRDIFSGGGNQPQHF. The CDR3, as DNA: TGTGCCACCAGCAGAGATATTTTTTCTGGGGGAGGCAATCAGCCCCAGCATTTT.